Following are 10 T cell receptor beta chains from one sample sequenced in a study of OX40 agonist ivuxolimab in advanced cancers. Libraries were prepared by immunoSEQ multiplex PCR; TCRdb keeps only in-frame clonotypes and omits some of them. The data contain over 20,000 clones, nearly 80% of them singletons. The source material was CD4+ or CD8+ T cells sorted from blood, sampled in a trial of the OX40 agonist ivuxolimab. These receptors all come from an adult with an advanced solid tumor such as melanoma, head and neck, liver or kidney cancer.

The rearrangement uses TRBV5-1 and TRBJ2-1, with 7 bases identical to TRBD1. Germline V CDR1 and CDR2: SGHRS, YFSETQ. V shed 2 bases and J 7 bases; nucleotides not matched to a gene: 9. The CDR3 totals 15 residues. The CDR3 DNA reads TGCGCCAGCAGCTTTAGACAGGGACCGTTGAATGAGCAGTTCTTC. Its translation: CASSFRQGPLNEQFF. The full variable domain, its missing parts supplied by reference TRBV5-1 and TRBJ2-1, is KAGVTQTPRYLIKTRGQQVTLSCSPISGHRSVSWYQQTPGQGLQFLFEYFSETQRNKGNFPGRFSGRQFSNSRSEMNVSTLELGDSALYLCASSFRQGPLNEQFFGPGTRLTVL.

The rearrangement links TRBV6-5 to TRBJ2-2; weak D call: TRBD2 (5 bases). V was clipped by 8 bases and J by 5 bases, with 15 bases between them. The germline V gene has CDR1 MNHEY and CDR2 SVGAGI. This CDR3 has 14 residues. CDR3 loop: CASASDEGTGELFF. CDR3 DNA sequence: TGTGCCAGCGCCTCTGACGAGGGAACCGGGGAGCTGTTTTTT.

The gene calls are TRBV11-3 and TRBJ1-1; D is undetermined. The CDR3 contains 12 residues. V lost 4 bases and J lost 5, with 8 bases in between. Germline values: CDR1 SGHNT, CDR2 YENEEA. The CDR3 region has the DNA TGTGCCAGCAGCTCTGGGTTGACTGAAGCTTTCTTT. It codes for CASSSGLTEAFF.

The genes are TRBV6-4 and TRBJ1-1; a possible D gene is TRBD1 (5 bases). The CDR3 runs 15 residues. V dropped 0 bases and J dropped 7 bases, with 15 bases sitting between them. Germline assignment: CDR1 MRHNA and CDR2 SNTAGT. The CDR3 DNA is TGTGCCAGCAGTGACTCGGCTCCGCAGGGATATGAAGCTTTCTTT. Protein product: CASSDSAPQGYEAFF.

This clone was recorded once. The rearrangement uses TRBV7-6 and TRBJ2-7, with 8 bases lining up with TRBD1. CDR1 and CDR2 (germline): SGHVS, FNYEAQ. Trimming took 5 bases from V and 1 from J; bases not matched to a gene: 7. The CDR3 is 15 residues long. The CDR3 coding sequence is TGTGCCAGCAGCCTGGGACAGGAGAGGTCCTACGAGCAGTACTTC. Protein product: CASSLGQERSYEQYF.

This clone is medium-sized within its sample. The chain's CDR3 is CASSFSAFNYGYTF. For the CDR3, the DNA is TGTGCCAGCAGTTTTTCTGCCTTTAACTATGGCTACACCTTC. The chain employs TRBV28 and TRBJ1-2; no clear D. CDR3 length: 14 residues. Trimming pared 3 bases from V and 1 base from J, leaving 9 bases between. Germline CDR1 MDHEN, CDR2 SYDVKM.

The chain is built from TRBV7-2 and TRBJ2-7; possibly TRBD2 for D (6 bases). Per germline, CDR1 SGHTA and CDR2 FQGNSA. The V and J ends lost 6 bases and 0 bases respectively, with 15 bases between them. The CDR3 extends over 15 amino acids. The CDR3 sequence is CASRYRDWSSYEQYF. The CDR3, as DNA: TGTGCCAGCAGATACCGGGACTGGAGCTCCTACGAGCAGTACTTC.

V and J are TRBV6-1 and TRBJ2-7, with D maybe TRBD2 (5 bases). This CDR3 region has 11 residues. The germline V gene has CDR1 MNHNS and CDR2 SASEGT. V gave up 6 bases and J gave up 9 bases, with 12 bases separating them. The CDR3 region is CASRDSAAQYF. The CDR3 DNA is TGTGCCAGCAGGGACTCAGCGGCGCAGTACTTC.

The J gene is TRBJ2-7, the V gene TRBV11-1; D gene ambiguous. Trimming took off 8 bases at V and 0 bases at J, with 14 bases between the two ends. This CDR3 is built from 14 residues. CDR1 is SGHAT and CDR2 is FQDESV in the germline V gene (reference sequence). Here the CDR3 reads CASSTTSFSYEQYF. CDR3 DNA sequence: TGTGCCAGCTCCACTACTTCCTTCTCCTACGAGCAGTACTTC.

V usage is TRBV5-4 and J usage is TRBJ2-1; the match to TRBD2 covers 16 bases. The J segment lost 9 bases and the V segment lost 3 bases, leaving 3 bases of the junction unmatched. CDR1 and CDR2 (germline): SGHNT, YYREEE (reference sequence). The CDR3 sequence is 15 residues long. CDR3 region: CASSYGTSGRAEQFF. CDR3 DNA sequence: TGTGCCAGCAGCTATGGGACTAGCGGGAGGGCTGAGCAGTTCTTC. The full variable domain, in which reference TRBV5-4 and TRBJ2-1 provide the parts outside the CDR3, is ETGVTQSPTHLIKTRGQQVTLRCSSQSGHNTVSWYQQALGQGPQFIFQYYREEENGRGNFPPRFSGLQFPNYSSELNVNALELDDSALYLCASSYGTSGRAEQFFGPGTRLTVL.